The rows below give T cell receptor beta chains drawn from one sample of a study of regulatory T cells in long-lasting Graves disease. TCRdb independently ran MiXCR on the multiplex PCR reads; one entry per CDR3 protein. The repertoire holds 410,000 or so distinct CDR3 sequences, with 15% as singletons. This sample was shared with a second study, whose subject was T cells in Graves' hyperthyroidism and ophthalmopathy.

Specimen: peripheral blood mononuclear cells (PBMCs), collected at new diagnosis, from a patient treated with antithyroid drugs. The source of these receptors is a woman in her 30s with Graves disease. Each CDR3 is given with its conserved first and last residue. Fields, in order: clone size, V gene, J gene, D gene, CDR3 DNA, CDR3 protein. The D gene is left open where the match is weak. Expanded clones are given a class, and other clones once, few, many or no size at all.

>many|TRBV6-1|TRBJ2-2|TRBD2
TGTGCCAGCAGTACTCCTAGCGGGTATGGTTCCGGGGAGCTGTTTTTT
CASSTPSGYGSGELFF
>few|TRBV5-4|TRBJ2-7|TRBD1
TGTGCCAGCAGCGACCCGACAGGGCCCTCCTACGAGCAGTACTTC
CASSDPTGPSYEQYF
>many|TRBV2|TRBJ1-5|-
TGTGCCAGCAGTGAATCGGGGATTAGCAATCAGCCCCAGCATTTT
CASSESGISNQPQHF
>-|TRBV12-3/TRBV12-4|TRBJ1-3|-
TGTGCCAGCAATTTTTCCTCTGGAAACACCATATATTTT
CASNFSSGNTIYF
>many|TRBV12-3/TRBV12-4|TRBJ1-2|-
TGTGCCAGCAGTCGAGGGTACGGCTATGGCTACACCTTC
CASSRGYGYGYTF
>few|TRBV6-9|TRBJ2-3|TRBD2
TGTGCCAGCAGTTACCGTCAGCGGGAGGCAGATACGCAGTATTTT
CASSYRQREADTQYF
>many|TRBV15|TRBJ1-2|TRBD1
TGTGCCACCAGCGAGGACAGGGTCCTCTATGGCTACACCTTC
CATSEDRVLYGYTF
>many|TRBV27|TRBJ2-5|-
TGTGCCAGCAGTGGCCCCGGAGTGAGAGAGACCCAGTACTTC
CASSGPGVRETQYF
>many|TRBV28|TRBJ2-5|TRBD1
TGCGCCAGCGGACAGGGGGAAGAGACCCAGTACTTC
CASGQGEETQYF
>many|TRBV11-2|TRBJ2-7|TRBD2
TGTGCCAGCAGCTTATCGTCGGGACTATTATACGAGCAGTACTTC
CASSLSSGLLYEQYF
>many|TRBV9|TRBJ1-4|TRBD1
TGTGCCAGCAGCGTGGGGACAGGGGATGAAAAACTGTTTTTT
CASSVGTGDEKLFF
>many|TRBV13|TRBJ2-1|-
TGTGCCAGCAGCGGAACTATCAATGAGCAGTTCTTC
CASSGTINEQFF
>-|TRBV30|TRBJ1-2|TRBD1
TGTGCCTGGAGGGGGGACAGGGGAAATGGCTACACCTTC
CAWRGDRGNGYTF
>-|TRBV4-1|TRBJ2-2|-
TGCGCCAGCAGCCGATCGAGGGCCGGGGAGCTGTTTTTT
CASSRSRAGELFF
>many|TRBV24-1|TRBJ2-1|TRBD2
TGTGCCACCAGTGTGGCTAGCGGGCTGAACAATGAGCAGTTCTTC
CATSVASGLNNEQFF
>-|TRBV6-4|TRBJ1-2|-
TGTGCCAGCAGCCCCTCGGCAGCTAACTATGGCTACACCTTC
CASSPSAANYGYTF
>many|TRBV11-2|TRBJ2-3|TRBD2
TGTGCCAGCAGCTTAGTCCCGACTAGCGGGAGTAAGAGGGCAGATACGCAGTATTTT
CASSLVPTSGSKRADTQYF
>many|TRBV5-1|TRBJ1-1|-
TGCGCCAGCAGACCCCCCGGGGGCTCGGAGACTGAAGCTTTCTTT
CASRPPGGSETEAFF
>many|TRBV7-8|TRBJ2-5|TRBD2
TGTGCCAGCAGCTCATACTCTAGCGGGAGGTACCAAGAGACCCAGTACTTC
CASSSYSSGRYQETQYF
>many|TRBV29-1|TRBJ2-7|-
TGCAGCGTTGCACACCCCAACTCCTACGAGCAGTACTTC
CSVAHPNSYEQYF
>-|TRBV5-1|TRBJ1-2|TRBD1
TGCGCCAGCAGCAAAACAGGGGCGGCTAACTATGGCTACACCTTC
CASSKTGAANYGYTF
>many|TRBV7-2|TRBJ2-7|-
TGTGCCAGCAGCTTTACAGGGAGCGGCGAGCAGTACTTC
CASSFTGSGEQYF
>few|TRBV10-3|TRBJ2-1|TRBD2
TGTGCCATCTCACTAGCGGGAGGGAATGAGCAGTTCTTC
CAISLAGGNEQFF
>-|TRBV6-2/TRBV6-3|TRBJ2-2|TRBD1
TGTGCCAGCAGTGAAGCGGGACAGGGCTCGAGAACCGGGGAGCTGTTTTTT
CASSEAGQGSRTGELFF
>many|TRBV28|TRBJ2-1|-
TGTGCCAGCAGCACTACTAGCTGGAGTTCCAATGAGCAGTTCTTC
CASSTTSWSSNEQFF
>many|TRBV24-1|TRBJ1-1|-
TGTGCCACCACCGGGGGCATGGGGACTGAAGCTTTCTTT
CATTGGMGTEAFF
>many|TRBV3-1|TRBJ2-7|-
TGTGCCAGCAGCCAAGTAGAGTCCTACGAGCAGTACTTC
CASSQVESYEQYF
>-|TRBV6-2/TRBV6-3|TRBJ2-5|TRBD2
TGTGCCAGCGATCCCCTACTAGCGGGAGGGCTAGGTCGGACCCAGTACTTC
CASDPLLAGGLGRTQYF
>few|TRBV9|TRBJ1-3|-
TGTGCCAGCAGCTTAGCAGGTACCTCTGGAAACACCATATATTTT
CASSLAGTSGNTIYF
>many|TRBV18|TRBJ1-1|-
TGTGCCAGCTCACCATTCAAGGACCCCACTGAAGCTTTCTTT
CASSPFKDPTEAFF
>few|TRBV7-9|TRBJ1-5|-
TGTGCCAGCAGCCTTCACAGGGTGGGTAACAATCAGCCCCAGCATTTT
CASSLHRVGNNQPQHF
>many|TRBV12-3/TRBV12-4|TRBJ1-3|-
TGTGCCAGCAGCCCCCCTGGCTCTGGAAACACCATATATTTT
CASSPPGSGNTIYF
>many|TRBV4-1|TRBJ2-7|TRBD2
TGCGCCAGCAGCCAAGTGGGGCTAGCGGGCCCCGGCTACGAGCAGTACTTC
CASSQVGLAGPGYEQYF
>many|TRBV6-1|TRBJ2-3|TRBD2
TGTGCCAGCAGTGAAGGCGGGAGGGCAGATACGCAGTATTTT
CASSEGGRADTQYF
>-|TRBV6-9|TRBJ2-1|TRBD2
TGTGCCAGCAGTTCCTATAGCGGGAACCAAGGAAACTACAATGAGCAGTTCTTC
CASSSYSGNQGNYNEQFF
>many|TRBV11-2|TRBJ2-7|-
TGTGCCAGCAGCGTCGGAGACGGTACCTACGAGCAGTACTTC
CASSVGDGTYEQYF
>many|TRBV10-3|TRBJ2-3|TRBD2
TGTGCCATCAGTGAGACCCTAGCGGGAGTAAGTCCAGATACGCAGTATTTT
CAISETLAGVSPDTQYF
>many|TRBV20-1|TRBJ2-5|TRBD1
TGCAGTGCCAGCGGGGGACAGGGGTGGAGAGAGACCCAGTACTTC
CSASGGQGWRETQYF
>many|TRBV7-7|TRBJ2-5|-
TGTGCCAGCTCCCTTAGGGGATATGGGGAGACCCAGTACTTC
CASSLRGYGETQYF
>many|TRBV3-1|TRBJ2-7|TRBD2
TGTGCCAGCAGGGGCCCGGGACTAGCGGCTTACGAGCAGTACTTC
CASRGPGLAAYEQYF
>few|TRBV20-1|TRBJ2-1|-
TGCAGTGTAAGAAGGGAATTGGGGGGGCAATACAATGAGCAGTTCTTC
CSVRRELGGQYNEQFF
>many|TRBV28|TRBJ1-5|-
TGTGCCAGCAGTTTTTCGGGGTGGAATCAGCCCCAGCATTTT
CASSFSGWNQPQHF
>many|TRBV7-8|TRBJ2-7|TRBD2
TGTGCCAGCAGCTCAGCGGGAGGGGGGTACGAGCAGTACTTC
CASSSAGGGYEQYF
>-|TRBV20-1|TRBJ2-1|TRBD2
TGCAGTGCCAGGGCCGGGACTAGCCCCAATGAGCAGTTCTTC
CSARAGTSPNEQFF
>many|TRBV6-1|TRBJ1-5|TRBD1
TGTGCCAGCAGTCCCGACGCGACAGGGGAAGGCAATCAGCCCCAGCATTTT
CASSPDATGEGNQPQHF
>many|TRBV20-1|TRBJ2-5|TRBD2
TGCAGTGCTAGTGGTTGGGGCTCGAAGCGGGAGGGCGGGGAGACCCAGTACTTC
CSASGWGSKREGGETQYF
>many|TRBV19|TRBJ2-1|-
TGTGCCACCCGACCCCGGGGGGCCCCCTACAATGAGCAGTTCTTC
CATRPRGAPYNEQFF
>many|TRBV10-3|TRBJ2-7|TRBD2
TGTGCCACCTTTAGTCGGGAGGAGGTCCCCTTCTACGAGCAGTACTTC
CATFSREEVPFYEQYF
>few|TRBV25-1|TRBJ1-2|-
TGTGCCAGCACTAGGGGGAATAACTATGGCTACACCTTC
CASTRGNNYGYTF
>-|TRBV29-1|TRBJ1-1|-
TGCAGCGCGGGACACCTGAACACTGAAGCTTTCTTT
CSAGHLNTEAFF